These 11 T cell receptor beta chains came from one sample sequenced in a study of cytomegalovirus exposure and HLA in healthy donors. Primers for the PCR totalled 60 Vbeta and 13 Jbeta. Produced via immunoSEQ multiplex PCR; TCRdb's table is partial and in-frame only. Of 150,000 or so clones in the sample, over 75% are singletons; the top ten hold about 5.6%. The specimen sequenced was PBMCs. Every receptor here comes from a man aged 25 to 45 in good health and CMV-seropositive.

This clone appeared a single time. The rearrangement uses TRBV5-1 and TRBJ2-3; D gene unclear. The CDR3 is 15 amino acids. V was trimmed by 4 bases and J by 1 base, leaving 13 bases between them. Per the germline V gene, CDR1 is SGHRS and CDR2 is YFSETQ. The chain's CDR3 is CASSVMAAGTDTQYF. CDR3 DNA sequence: TGCGCCAGCAGCGTTATGGCGGCGGGCACAGATACGCAGTATTTT.

The V call is TRBV29-1, the J call TRBJ1-4; a possible D gene is TRBD1 (5 bases). The CDR3 has 15 residues. The ends were cut back, 7 bases at V and 7 bases at J, with 22 bases in the middle. The V gene's germline CDR1 is SQVTM and CDR2 ANQGSEA. The CDR3 DNA reads TGCAGCGGGCGGGGCGGACCCTCCGGGGTTGAAAAACTGTTTTTT. This sequence encodes CSGRGGPSGVEKLFF.

The chain carries TRBV5-1 and TRBJ1-4; tentative D call: TRBD1 (5 bases). Germline V gene sequence: CDR1 SGHRS, CDR2 YFSETQ. Trimming left V 1 base short and J 4 bases short, with 8 bases between. The CDR3 loop spans 14 amino acids. Here the CDR3 DNA reads TGCGCCAGCAGCTTGTCGGGGGTTAATGAAAAACTGTTTTTT. It translates to CASSLSGVNEKLFF.

The chain's CDR3 is CASSQDRTPAYEQYF. The CDR3 coding sequence is TGTGCCAGCAGCCAGGACAGAACCCCTGCCTACGAGCAGTACTTC. V is TRBV7-2 and J is TRBJ2-7, with D maybe TRBD1 (6 bases). The V gene lost 5 bases and the J gene lost 2 bases, with 16 bases spanning the gap. The CDR3 has 15 amino acids. Per germline, CDR1 SGHTA and CDR2 FQGNSA.

V is TRBV11-2 and J is TRBJ1-1; 9 nucleotides line up with TRBD1. After removal of 6 bases from V and 6 bases from J, the junction contained 11 bases not matched to a gene. This CDR3 spans 15 amino acids. Germline CDR1 and CDR2: SGHAT and FQNNGV. This CDR3 reads CASRRIQGAGAEAFF. The DNA for the CDR3 is TGTGCCAGCAGGCGAATACAGGGGGCAGGAGCTGAAGCTTTCTTT.

The V and J genes are TRBV4-3 and TRBJ2-6; D unclear. Per the germline V gene, CDR1 is LGHNA and CDR2 is YSLEER. The CDR3 is 16 amino acids. V was clipped by 0 bases and J by 4 bases, with 10 bases between them. CDR3 loop: CASSQDGASGANVLTF. The CDR3 DNA reads TGCGCCAGCAGCCAAGATGGAGCCTCGGGGGCCAACGTCCTGACTTTC.

This chain links TRBV9 with TRBJ2-1; 8 bases agree with TRBD1. The germline V gene has CDR1 SGDLS and CDR2 YYNGEE. The V segment lost 3 bases and the J segment 12 bases; nucleotides outside the gene matches: 5. The CDR3 runs 12 residues. The CDR3 DNA follows: TGTGCCAGCAGCGCGACAGGGGATAGGCAGTTCTTC. Protein: CASSATGDRQFF.

The chain combines TRBV2 with TRBJ2-3, with no clear D. The CDR3 covers 15 residues. CDR1 is SNHLY and CDR2 is FYNNEI in the germline V gene. The ends were cut back, 4 bases at V and 2 bases at J, with 13 bases in the middle. In DNA, the CDR3 is TGTGCCAGCAGTGGGATCCTTAGCCCCACAGATACGCAGTATTTT. Protein sequence: CASSGILSPTDTQYF.

The chain combines TRBV19 with TRBJ2-5; no clear D gene. The CDR3 extends over 13 amino acids. V lost 1 base to trimming and J lost 5 bases, with 8 bases between them. Germline V gives CDR1 LNHDA, CDR2 SQIVND (reference sequence). CDR3: CASSIVYGETQYF. The CDR3 coding sequence is TGTGCCAGTAGTATAGTTTACGGTGAGACCCAGTACTTC.

This chain uses TRBV6-1 with TRBJ1-3, with D hard to call. V lost 5 bases and J lost 1, with 6 bases in between. The CDR3 is made up of 13 amino acids. In germline, CDR1 is MNHNS, CDR2 SASEGT. The CDR3: CASSTGSGNTIYF. CDR3 sequence (DNA): TGTGCCAGCAGTACGGGTTCTGGAAACACCATATATTTT.

V and J are TRBV18 and TRBJ2-4, with D possibly matching TRBD2 (5 bases). Trimming removed 3 bases from V and 1 base from J, with 10 bases in between. CDR1 is KGHSH, CDR2 LQKENI, per germline. The CDR3 has 15 residues. Here the CDR3 DNA reads TGTGCCAGCTCACCCCTCGGGGTGGCCAAAAACATTCAGTACTTC. Translating it yields CASSPLGVAKNIQYF.